The clone carrying this T cell receptor (beta chain) was detected only a few times. The sample is drawn from a study of blood T cell repertoires in COVID-19. As for the study in general: The samples span acute and convalescent COVID-19 from the United States, Italy and Spain. PBMCs, B-cell-depleted T cells, or T cells provided the cDNA or gDNA that made up the material.

The study drew participants aged roughly 18 to 95 years from under 30 US areas. Participant reports of clinical history set cohort assignment. Using immunoSEQ multiplex PCR, the repertoire was profiled, and TCRdb retains in-frame clones only, with some absent. The sample gives some 340,000 clones, approximately 89% of which show up once; roughly 5% is in the top ten. The CDR3 is made up of 15 amino acids. Germline V gene lookup returns CDR1 LGHDT and CDR2 YNNKEL (reference sequence). J lost 4 bases, V lost 1 base, and 3 bases had no gene match. Material for sequencing was PBMCs or T cells enriched from blood (not recorded which). The source is a woman in her twenties or thirties who had recovered from COVID-19. This sequence joins TRBV3-1 (or the pseudogene TRBV3-2) and TRBJ1-4, with 7 bases lining up with TRBD1. The CDR3 sequence: CASSQGQGGNEKLFF. DNA for the CDR3: TGTGCCAGCAGCCAAGGACAGGGTGGTAATGAAAAACTGTTTTTT.